This TCR beta chain stems from a study of T cell clonality in common variable immunodeficiency. General study points: In common variable immunodeficiency, TCR beta chains reportedly carried fewer deletions and N-nucleotide insertions.

This clone occurred a few times. Its antigen is unidentified. Sequencing ends 3 residues short of the CDR3 end; the germline J gene provides the rest. All CVID subjects were on immunoglobulin replacement for at least one year. CVID and control samples used equivalent genomic DNA input. Libraries were prepared by immunoSEQ multiplex PCR; TCRdb keeps only in-frame clonotypes and omits some of them. The repertoire shows approximately 11,000 clones, none seen only once; the top ten take roughly 6.2%. The germline gives CDR1 SEHNR, CDR2 FQNEAQ (reference sequence). This CDR3 region has 15 residues. Sequencing was performed on peripheral blood mononuclear cells. The gene calls are TRBV7-9 and TRBJ1-2; 7 positions agree with TRBD1. The sequence came from a human donor with common variable immunodeficiency. Incomplete CDR3 DNA: TGTGCCAGCAGCTCCTCCTTACAGGGGTGGTACGGC. Its translation: CASSSSLQGWYG. The full-length CDR3 reads as CASSSSLQGWYGYTF.